This T cell receptor beta chain was sequenced for a study of beta chain features in type 1 diabetes. The study, taken as a whole, reports: Naive, central memory and regulatory TCRB repertoires appeared more similar among patients than healthy donors. In all four CD4+ subsets, TCRB CDR3 length was significantly, moderately reduced in type 1 diabetes.

This clone appeared a few times. The antigen is not known. Researchers reported sorting CD4+ naive, central memory, regulatory and stem cell-like memory cells via CD45RO/CCR7/CD25/CD127/CD95/CD27. With 7 bases removed from V and 2 bases from J, the gap between germline ends came to 17 bases. Germline V gives CDR1 SQVTM, CDR2 ANQGSEA. This CDR3 is built from 14 residues. cDNA synthesis used the whole RNA isolate, giving expressed TCRB sequences. TCRdb keeps only in-frame clones here, not all; method: immunoSEQ multiplex PCR. The data hold just over 450,000 clones, with approximately 31% observed a single time.

The chain uses TRBV29-1 and TRBJ1-1; D gene unclear. Source material: naive CD4+ T cells from blood. This clonotype originated in a man in his late teens or twenties in good health. This CDR3 reads CSGGASLSNTEAFF. For the CDR3, the DNA is TGCAGCGGTGGTGCCAGCTTATCAAACACTGAAGCTTTCTTT.